This T cell receptor (beta chain) was documented in a study of blood T cells in healthy people across ages. With a J-beta primer mix and a sample-barcoded 5' primer, a second PCR ran about 7 to 12 cycles. TCRdb reprocessed the 5' RACE reads with MiXCR, giving one entry per CDR3 protein. The sample yields fewer than 650,000 distinct CDR3 sequences, 27% seen once. Germline V lookup: CDR1 MGHRA, CDR2 YSYEKL. J gave up 4 bases and V 3 bases, and 4 bases lay outside the gene matches. The CDR3 is 15 residues long. A further study also used this sample, focusing on T cells of mothers and their children.

V gene TRBV4-1 combines with J gene TRBJ2-4; 9 positions match TRBD2. Specimen: blood. The receptor's source is a boy younger than 10 in good health. The CDR3 loop reads CASSHPTSGKNIQYF. Here the CDR3 DNA reads TGCGCCAGCAGCCATCCAACTAGCGGGAAAAACATTCAGTACTTC.